This T cell receptor beta chain comes out of a study of blood T cell repertoires in COVID-19. Only in-frame clones appear in the TCRdb table, and some are missing; sequencing was by immunoSEQ multiplex PCR. The table includes approximately 21,000 clones, over 65% detected once. This clone was detected once. Germline lookup yields CDR1 MDHEN and CDR2 SYDVKM. The CDR3 loop spans 14 amino acids. Trimming cost V 5 bases and J 7 bases; bases outside gene matches: 11. The receptor was derived from a human donor in a cohort sampled during active or convalescent COVID-19. The sample comprised peripheral blood. This chain connects TRBV28 to TRBJ2-7; TRBD2 matches 7 bases. CDR3 sequence (DNA): TGTGCCAGCAGTGTCCCTAGCGGAGTTTGGGAGCAGTACTTC. Translated, it gives CASSVPSGVWEQYF.